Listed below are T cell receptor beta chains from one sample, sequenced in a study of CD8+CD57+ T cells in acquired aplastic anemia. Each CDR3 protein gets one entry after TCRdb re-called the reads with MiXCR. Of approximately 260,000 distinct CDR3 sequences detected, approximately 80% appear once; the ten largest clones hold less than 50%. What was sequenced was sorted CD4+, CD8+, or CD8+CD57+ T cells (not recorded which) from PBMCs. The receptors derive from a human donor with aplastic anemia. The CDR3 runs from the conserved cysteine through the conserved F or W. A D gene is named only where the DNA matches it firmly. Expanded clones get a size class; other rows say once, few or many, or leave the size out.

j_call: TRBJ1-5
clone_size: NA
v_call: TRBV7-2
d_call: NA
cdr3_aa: CATGKGGNQLQHF
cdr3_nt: TGTGCCACCGGCAAGGGGGGCAATCAACTCCAGCATTTT

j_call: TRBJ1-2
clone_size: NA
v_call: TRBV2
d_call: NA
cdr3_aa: CASSGVGGANSDSFF
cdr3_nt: TGTGCCAGCAGTGGGGTGGGGGGCGCGAACTCTGACTCCTTCTTT

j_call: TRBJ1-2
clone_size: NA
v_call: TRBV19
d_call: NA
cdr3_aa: CASSTPLGYGYTF
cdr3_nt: TGTGCCAGTAGTACCCCTCTCGGTTATGGCTACACCTTC

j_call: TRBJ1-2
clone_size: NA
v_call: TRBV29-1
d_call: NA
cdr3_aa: CSSTARNGYTF
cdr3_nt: TGCAGCTCCACTGCGAGGAATGGCTACACCTTC

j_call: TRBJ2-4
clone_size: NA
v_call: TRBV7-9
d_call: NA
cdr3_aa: CASGGAGSMQSF
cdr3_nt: TGTGCCAGCGGCGGAGCTGGAAGCATGCAGAGCTTC

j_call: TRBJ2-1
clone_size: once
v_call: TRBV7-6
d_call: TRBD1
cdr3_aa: CASSFHRGQGSDEQFF
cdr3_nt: TGTGCCAGCAGCTTTCACAGGGGCCAGGGGAGCGATGAGCAGTTCTTC

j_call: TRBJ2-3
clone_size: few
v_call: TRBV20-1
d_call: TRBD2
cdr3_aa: CSARDPLAVTDTQYF
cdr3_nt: TGCAGTGCTAGAGATCCACTAGCGGTCACAGATACGCAGTATTTT

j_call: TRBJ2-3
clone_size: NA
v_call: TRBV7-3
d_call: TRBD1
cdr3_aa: CASSPQGTWGAPQF
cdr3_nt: TGTGCCAGCAGCCCACAGGGGACCTGGGGAGCGCCCCAGTTT

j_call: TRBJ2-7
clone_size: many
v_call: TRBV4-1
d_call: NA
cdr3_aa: CASQGTYEQYF
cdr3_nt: TGCGCCAGCCAGGGTACCTACGAGCAGTACTTC

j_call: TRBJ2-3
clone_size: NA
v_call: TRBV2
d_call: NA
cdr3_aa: CASRDVGGAKKFF
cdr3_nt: TGTGCCAGCAGGGACGTGGGGGGGGCTAAGAAGTTTTTT

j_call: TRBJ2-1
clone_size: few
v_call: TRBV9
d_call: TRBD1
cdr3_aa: CASSVEGTGLNEQFF
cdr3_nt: TGTGCCAGCAGCGTAGAAGGGACAGGGCTCAATGAGCAGTTCTTC

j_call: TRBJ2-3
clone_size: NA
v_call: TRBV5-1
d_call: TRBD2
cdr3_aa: CASSLDPAGLQYF
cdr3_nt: TGCGCCAGCAGCTTGGATCCAGCGGGGCTGCAGTATTTT

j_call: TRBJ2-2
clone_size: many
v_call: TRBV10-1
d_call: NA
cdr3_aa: CASSESVRRTGDYANTGELFF
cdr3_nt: TGCGCCAGCAGTGAGTCTGTCAGGAGGACGGGGGATTACGCGAACACCGGGGAGCTGTTTTTT

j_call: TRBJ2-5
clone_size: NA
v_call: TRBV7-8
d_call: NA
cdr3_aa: CASSLAGGSDTPYYF
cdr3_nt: TGTGCCAGCAGCTTAGCGGGAGGTTCCGATACGCCGTATTACTTC

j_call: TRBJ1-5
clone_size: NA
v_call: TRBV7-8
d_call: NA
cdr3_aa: CASSQEGGPHYGQPF
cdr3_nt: TGTGCCAGCAGCCAAGAGGGAGGTCCCCATTATGGCCAGCCCTTC

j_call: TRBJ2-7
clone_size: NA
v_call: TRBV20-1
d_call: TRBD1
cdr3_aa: CSASKGASYEQYF
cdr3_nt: TGCAGTGCTAGTAAGGGGGCCTCCTACGAGCAGTACTTC

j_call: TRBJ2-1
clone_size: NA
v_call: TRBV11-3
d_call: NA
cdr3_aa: CTCCLHTGRGSDEQFF
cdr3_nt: TGTACCTGCTGCTTGCACACAGGTAGGGGGAGCGATGAGCAGTTCTTC

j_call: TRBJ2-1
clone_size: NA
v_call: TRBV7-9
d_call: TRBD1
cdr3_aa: CASSLALTGNTEHFF
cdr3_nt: TGTGCCAGCAGCTTAGCTCTGACAGGGAACACTGAACATTTCTTC

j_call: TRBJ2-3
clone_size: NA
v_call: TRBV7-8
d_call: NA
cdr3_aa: CASSFDAGREAQYF
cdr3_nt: TGTGCCAGCAGCTTTGATGCAGGCCGGGAAGCGCAGTATTTT

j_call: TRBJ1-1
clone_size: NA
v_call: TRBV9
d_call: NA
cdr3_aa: CASSASSRGNTFAFF
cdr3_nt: TGTGCCAGCAGCGCAAGTTCCCGCGGGAACACCTTCGCTTTCTTT

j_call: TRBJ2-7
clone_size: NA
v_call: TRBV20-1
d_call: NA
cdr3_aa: CSADTGELTYEQYF
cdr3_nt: TGCAGTGCTGATACAGGCGAACTTACCTACGAGCAGTACTTC

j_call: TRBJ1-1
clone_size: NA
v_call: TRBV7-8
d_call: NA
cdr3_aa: CASSVAGGPGGNEAFF
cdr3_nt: TGTGCCAGCAGCGTAGCTGGAGGTCCAGGTGGGAATGAAGCTTTCTTT

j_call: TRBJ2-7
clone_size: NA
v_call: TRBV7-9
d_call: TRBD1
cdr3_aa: CAGKGARGTQYEGYF
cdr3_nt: TGTGCCGGCAAGGGGGCTAGGGGGACCCAGTACGAGGGGTACTTC

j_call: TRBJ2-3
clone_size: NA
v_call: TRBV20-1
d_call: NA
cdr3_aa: CSARGPTTNTQYF
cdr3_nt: TGCAGTGCTAGGGGCCCGACTACTAATACGCAGTATTTT

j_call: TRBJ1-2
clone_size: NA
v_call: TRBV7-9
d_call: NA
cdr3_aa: CASSLNAGYGYTF
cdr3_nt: TGTGCCAGCAGTTTAAACGCGGGATATGGCTACACCTTC

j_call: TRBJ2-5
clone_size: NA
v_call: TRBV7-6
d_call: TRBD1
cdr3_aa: CATRGLQETQYF
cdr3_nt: TGTGCTACCAGGGGGTTACAAGAGACCCAGTACTTC

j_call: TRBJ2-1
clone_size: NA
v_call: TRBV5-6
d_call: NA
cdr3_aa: CASSLETDGSNEQFF
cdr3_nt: TGTGCCAGCAGCTTAGAGACGGACGGGAGTAATGAGCAGTTCTTC

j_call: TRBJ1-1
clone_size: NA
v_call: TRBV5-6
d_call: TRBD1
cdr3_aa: CASSPVDGQGGNTEAFF
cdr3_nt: TGTGCCAGCAGCCCCGTTGACGGACAGGGAGGAAACACTGAAGCTTTCTTT

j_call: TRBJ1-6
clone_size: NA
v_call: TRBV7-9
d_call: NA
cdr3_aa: CASSLGESGYDSLLHF
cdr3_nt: TGTGCCAGCAGCTTAGGGGAGAGCGGCTATGATTCACTCCTCCACTTT

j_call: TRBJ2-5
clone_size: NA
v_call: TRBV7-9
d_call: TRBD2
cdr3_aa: CATSSTAGRDYNEF
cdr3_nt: TGTGCCACCAGCTCCACAGCGGGGCGGGACTACAATGAGTTC

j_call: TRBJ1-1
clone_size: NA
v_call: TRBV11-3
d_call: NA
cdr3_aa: CASSLNPVVLNTEAFF
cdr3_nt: TGTGCCAGCAGCTTAAATCCCGTAGTCTTGAACACTGAAGCTTTCTTT

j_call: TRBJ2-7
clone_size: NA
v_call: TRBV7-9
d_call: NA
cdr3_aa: CASSLAHGTRETQQYF
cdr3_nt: TGTGCCAGCAGCTTAGCCCACGGGACAAGAGAGACCCAGCAGTACTTC

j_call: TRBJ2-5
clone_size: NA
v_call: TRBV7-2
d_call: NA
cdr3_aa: CASSPQTGEGETQYF
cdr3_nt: TGTGCCAGCAGCCCGCAAACAGGGGAGGGAGAGACCCAGTACTTC

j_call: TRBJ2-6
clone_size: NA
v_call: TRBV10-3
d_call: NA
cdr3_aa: CAISESTPGPGANVLTF
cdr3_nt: TGTGCCATCAGTGAGTCGACCCCAGGTCCTGGGGCCAACGTCCTGACTTTC

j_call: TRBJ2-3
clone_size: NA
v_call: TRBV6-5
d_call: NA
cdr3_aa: CASSTADTQYF
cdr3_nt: TGTGCCAGCAGTACGGCAGATACGCAGTATTTT

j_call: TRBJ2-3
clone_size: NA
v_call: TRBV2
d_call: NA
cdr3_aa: CASSLEGGHNAQFF
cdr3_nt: TGTGCCAGCAGCTTGGAGGGTGGTCACAATGCGCAGTTTTTT

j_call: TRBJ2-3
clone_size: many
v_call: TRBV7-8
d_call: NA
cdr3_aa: CASSLAGGGDTQYF
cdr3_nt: TGTGCCAGCAGCTTAGCGGGGGGTGGGGATACGCAGTATTTT

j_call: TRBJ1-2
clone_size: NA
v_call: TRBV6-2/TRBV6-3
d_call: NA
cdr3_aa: CASSYATHGYTF
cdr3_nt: TGTGCCAGCAGTTACGCTACGCATGGCTACACCTTC

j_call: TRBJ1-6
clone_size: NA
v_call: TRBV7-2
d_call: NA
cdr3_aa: CASSLRTAGRNSPLHF
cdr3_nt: TGTGCCAGCAGCTTACGAACGGCGGGTCGGAATTCACCCCTCCACTTT

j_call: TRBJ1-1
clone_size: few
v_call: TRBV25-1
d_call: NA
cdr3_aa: CASSAWVSNTEAFF
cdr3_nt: TGTGCCAGCAGTGCTTGGGTCAGTAACACTGAAGCTTTCTTT

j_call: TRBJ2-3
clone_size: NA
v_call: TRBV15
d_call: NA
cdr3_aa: CATSFRGLAYEQYF
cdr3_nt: TGTGCCACCAGCTTCCGGGGCCTAGCCTATGAGCAGTATTTC

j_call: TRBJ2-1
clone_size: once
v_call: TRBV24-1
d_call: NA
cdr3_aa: CATCDLNTGEQFF
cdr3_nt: TGTGCCACCTGTGATCTGAACACCGGTGAGCAGTTCTTC

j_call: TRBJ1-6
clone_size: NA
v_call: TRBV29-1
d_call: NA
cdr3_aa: CSVGFGNSPLHF
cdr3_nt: TGCAGCGTTGGGTTCGGGAATTCACCCCTCCACTTT

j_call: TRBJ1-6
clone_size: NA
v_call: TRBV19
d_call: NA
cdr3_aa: CASSIAGGSYNEQFFF
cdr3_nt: TGTGCCAGTAGTATAGCGGGGGGATCCTACAATGAGCAGTTCTTCTTT

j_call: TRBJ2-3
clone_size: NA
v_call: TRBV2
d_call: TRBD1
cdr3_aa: CASREDRPSYNEQYF
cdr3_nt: TGTGCCAGCAGGGAGGACAGGCCGTCCTACAATGAGCAGTATTTT

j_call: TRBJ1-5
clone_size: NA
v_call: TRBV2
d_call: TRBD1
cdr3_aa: CASCLDRARGGNQPQHF
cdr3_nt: TGTGCCAGCTGCCTGGACAGGGCGAGAGGTGGCAATCAGCCCCAGCATTTT

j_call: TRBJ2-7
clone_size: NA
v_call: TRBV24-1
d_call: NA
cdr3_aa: CATSDSSARSYEQYF
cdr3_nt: TGTGCCACCAGTGATTCCTCGGCGCGTTCCTACGAGCAGTACTTC

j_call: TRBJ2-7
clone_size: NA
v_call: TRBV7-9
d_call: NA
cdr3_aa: CASIIGGLTEAFFF
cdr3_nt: TGTGCCAGCATCATCGGGGGGCTCACTGAAGCTTTCTTTTTC

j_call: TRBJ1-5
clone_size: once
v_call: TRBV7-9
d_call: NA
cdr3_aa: CASSLPNSEEPHHF
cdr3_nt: TGTGCCAGCAGCTTGCCAAATAGCGAGGAGCCCCATCATTTT

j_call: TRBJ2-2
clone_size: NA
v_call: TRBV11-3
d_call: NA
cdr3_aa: CASSSARNPDTGELFF
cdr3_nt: TGTGCCAGCAGCTCCGCGCGGAACCCGGACACCGGGGAGCTGTTTTTT

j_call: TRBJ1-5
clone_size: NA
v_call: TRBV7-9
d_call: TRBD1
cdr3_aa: CASSVGGWREAPHHF
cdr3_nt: TGTGCCAGCAGCGTAGGGGGCTGGAGAGAGGCGCCCCACCATTTT

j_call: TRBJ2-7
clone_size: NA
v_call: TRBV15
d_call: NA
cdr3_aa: CATTTRHGPYEQYF
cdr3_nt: TGTGCCACCACCACCCGGCACGGACCCTACGAGCAGTACTTC

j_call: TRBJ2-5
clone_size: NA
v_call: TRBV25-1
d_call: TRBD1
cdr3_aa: CASSVRTGGFSETQYF
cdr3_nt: TGTGCCAGCAGTGTAAGGACAGGGGGCTTTTCAGAGACCCAGTACTTC

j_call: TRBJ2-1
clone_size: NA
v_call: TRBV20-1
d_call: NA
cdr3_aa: CSARARSRLMSNEQFF
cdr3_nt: TGCAGTGCTAGAGCTAGGTCCAGGCTAATGTCGAATGAGCAGTTCTTC

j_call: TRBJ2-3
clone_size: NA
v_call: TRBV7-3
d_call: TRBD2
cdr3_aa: CASSTRAGDDEQF
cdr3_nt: TGTGCCAGCAGCACCCGGGCGGGGGATGATGAGCAGTTC

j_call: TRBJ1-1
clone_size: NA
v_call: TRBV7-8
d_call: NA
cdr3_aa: CASSLDLSANTQAFF
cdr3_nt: TGTGCCAGCAGCTTAGATCTGAGTGCCAACACTCAAGCTTTCTTT

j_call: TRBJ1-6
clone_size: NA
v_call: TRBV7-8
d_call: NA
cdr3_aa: CASSLAARAGTEAHF
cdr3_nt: TGTGCCAGCAGCTTAGCAGCCCGGGCCGGGACTGAAGCTCACTTT

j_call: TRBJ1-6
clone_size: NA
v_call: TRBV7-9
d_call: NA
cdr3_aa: CVSSSDGGEGNLALHF
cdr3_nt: TGTGTCAGCAGCTCAGATGGAGGTGAGGGGAATTTAGCGCTCCACTTT

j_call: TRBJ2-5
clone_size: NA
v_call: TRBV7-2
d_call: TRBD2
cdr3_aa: CASSFPGGSHRETQYF
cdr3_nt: TGTGCCAGCAGCTTCCCGGGAGGTTCTCATAGGGAGACCCAGTACTTC

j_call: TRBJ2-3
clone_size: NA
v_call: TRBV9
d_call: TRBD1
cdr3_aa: CASSVAGTVNYYF
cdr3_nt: TGTGCCAGCAGCGTAGCAGGGACAGTTAACTATTACTTT